What follows are 26 T cell receptor beta chains derived from one specimen sequenced in a study of T-cell memory formation after mild COVID-19. TCRdb reprocessed the 5' RACE reads via MiXCR and lists one record per CDR3 protein. The data contain around 410,000 distinct CDR3 sequences, less than 25% of them seen just once; the ten biggest clones take up over 10%. The material sequenced was PBMCs or a T cell subset sorted from them (not recorded which). The origin of the receptors is an adult woman who had mild COVID-19 (a few samples of this study predate the infection). Cell type and time point are not known.

The J gene is TRBJ2-1, the V gene TRBV5-5; perhaps TRBD2 as D (6 bases). The V end was cut by 0 bases, the J end by 4 bases, with 11 bases between. Looked up from germline, CDR1 is SGHKS and CDR2 is YYEKEE (reference sequence). The CDR3 runs to 15 residues. The chain's CDR3 is CASSLGGAQYNEQFF. The CDR3 DNA reads as TGTGCCAGCAGCTTGGGCGGGGCGCAATACAATGAGCAGTTCTTC.

This clonotype showed up just a few times. V is TRBV4-1 and J is TRBJ2-7, with 8 bases aligning to TRBD2. V was pared by 3 bases and J by 4 bases, with 11 bases of the junction left unmatched. Germline CDR1 and CDR2: MGHRA and YSYEKL. The CDR3 spans 16 residues. CDR3 protein: CASSQAGGVALYEQYF. CDR3 DNA sequence: TGCGCCAGCAGCCAGGCGGGGGGAGTAGCGTTGTACGAGCAGTACTTC.

The chain carries TRBV7-8 and TRBJ1-2, with 11 bases matching TRBD1. Germline CDR1 and CDR2: SGHVS and FQNEAQ. The CDR3 spans 16 residues. V lost 5 bases, J lost 4 bases, and 9 bases stayed unmatched. The CDR3 sequence is CASSEVGQGELYGYTF. In nucleotides, the CDR3 is TGTGCCAGCAGCGAAGTGGGACAGGGGGAGCTCTATGGCTACACCTTC.

V usage is TRBV10-3 and J usage is TRBJ2-1, with a possible D match to TRBD2 (6 bases). V dropped 2 bases and J dropped 0 bases, with 11 bases sitting between them. Germline-derived CDR1 and CDR2 are ENHRY and SYGVKD. This CDR3 has 16 amino acids. Here the CDR3 DNA reads TGTGCCATCAGTGAGGCACAGGAGGGCTCCTACAATGAGCAGTTCTTC. Translating gives CAISEAQEGSYNEQFF.

The J gene is TRBJ2-3, the V gene TRBV11-2; D assignment may be TRBD1 or TRBD2 (6 bases each). The CDR3 runs 15 residues. Trimming took off 3 bases at V and 0 bases at J, with 10 bases between the two ends. Germline V gene lookup returns CDR1 SGHAT and CDR2 FQNNGV. The CDR3, as DNA: TGTGCCAGCAGCTTTCGGGGGCCGAGCACAGATACGCAGTATTTT. The encoded protein is CASSFRGPSTDTQYF.

This clonotype has more than one count but fewer than ten. The chain uses TRBV9 and TRBJ2-7; D is uncertain. The germline V gene encodes CDR1 SGDLS and CDR2 YYNGEE. The CDR3 length is 15 residues. Trimming removed 0 bases at V and 1 base at J, with 11 bases between. The CDR3, as DNA: TGTGCCAGCAGCGTAGGGCAGAGTTTTTCCTACGAGCAGTACTTC. Encoded protein: CASSVGQSFSYEQYF.

This clonotype has only a few counts. V and J are TRBV4-2 and TRBJ2-2, with 9 nucleotides matching TRBD2. Trimming took 4 bases from V and 9 from J; bases not matched to a gene: 9. Germline loops: CDR1 LGHNA, CDR2 YNFKEQ. The CDR3 has 15 amino acids. The CDR3 DNA reads as TGTGCCAGCAGCCCCGGGTCTAGCGGGACCCGGGAGCTGTTTTTT. It specifies CASSPGSSGTRELFF.

V is TRBV12-3 or TRBV12-4 and J is TRBJ2-1; D perhaps matches TRBD1 (6 bases). This CDR3 has 12 amino acids. Between the trimmed V and J ends, which lost 6 bases and 10 bases, there was a span of 13 bases. CDR3 DNA: TGTGCCAGCAGCAATAGTGGGACAGAGCAGTTCTTC. Its translation: CASSNSGTEQFF.

This chain links TRBV29-1 with TRBJ2-5; D is unresolved. This CDR3 region has 15 residues. Germline V gene data show CDR1 as SQVTM and CDR2 as ANQGSEA. V was cut by 0 bases and J by 4 bases, with 15 bases left in between. CDR3 sequence (DNA): TGCAGCGTTGAAGAGTGGGCAGGTCGGGTAGAGACCCAGTACTTC. Amino acid sequence: CSVEEWAGRVETQYF.

This clonotype was counted between two and nine times. V usage is TRBV5-5 and J usage is TRBJ1-1; possibly TRBD1 for D (5 bases). Germline V gives CDR1 SGHKS, CDR2 YYEKEE (reference sequence). Trimming left V 1 base short and J 0 bases short, with 16 bases between. The CDR3 covers 17 residues. The CDR3 DNA sequence: TGTGCCAGCAGCTTGCTTCCGGGGACGAGAGTGAACACTGAAGCTTTCTTT. As protein: CASSLLPGTRVNTEAFF.

This clonotype has only a few counts. V gene TRBV7-6 combines with J gene TRBJ2-7; 10 nucleotides line up with TRBD2. The CDR3 extends over 18 amino acids. The germline CDR1 and CDR2 sequences are SGHVS and FNYEAQ. V dropped 1 base and J dropped 6; count of bases not matched to a gene: 15. The CDR3 spells CASSLGLAGTPYYGEQYF. CDR3 nucleotides: TGTGCCAGCAGCTTAGGACTAGCGGGTACACCTTATTATGGCGAGCAGTACTTC.

The table lists this clonotype with a few counts. The chain recombines TRBV9 with TRBJ1-3; 10 bases agree with TRBD1. The CDR3 totals 14 residues. Germline CDR1 reads SGDLS; CDR2 reads YYNGEE. V lost 3 bases, J lost 7 bases, and 4 bases stayed unmatched. DNA of the CDR3: TGTGCCAGCAGCGGACGGACAGGGGGGAACACCATATATTTT. Its protein product is CASSGRTGGNTIYF.

V is TRBV6-5 and J is TRBJ2-7, with D possibly matching TRBD2 (5 bases). There are 15 residues in the CDR3. CDR1 MNHEY and CDR2 SVGAGI come from the germline V gene. V dropped 2 bases and J dropped 0 bases, with 11 bases sitting between them. The CDR3 loop reads CASSYRTGSSYEQYF. CDR3 bases: TGTGCCAGCAGTTACCGGACTGGGAGCTCCTACGAGCAGTACTTC.

The V and J genes are TRBV2 and TRBJ1-1, with D perhaps TRBD1 (6 bases). The CDR3 is 13 residues long. Trimming took off 6 bases at V and 1 base at J, with 9 bases between the two ends. Per germline, CDR1 SNHLY and CDR2 FYNNEI. The CDR3 loop reads CASRQDRNTEAFF. The CDR3 region has the DNA TGTGCCAGCAGACAGGACAGGAACACTGAAGCTTTCTTT. The variable domain in full, with the rest retrieved from reference TRBV2 and TRBJ1-1, is EPEVTQTPSHQVTQMGQEVILRCVPISNHLYFYWYRQILGQKVEFLVSFYNNEISEKSEIFDDQFSVERPDGSNFTLKIRSTKLEDSAMYFCASRQDRNTEAFFGQGTRLTVV.

This clonotype was counted only a few times. The chain recombines TRBV11-2 with TRBJ2-7; tentatively, D is TRBD2 (6 bases). V shed 3 bases and J shed 0 bases, with 21 bases lying between them. CDR3 length: 18 amino acids. Germline V gene lookup returns CDR1 SGHAT and CDR2 FQNNGV. CDR3 protein: CASSLGLRQAGSSYEQYF. The CDR3, as DNA: TGTGCCAGCAGCTTGGGATTAAGGCAGGCCGGGAGCTCCTACGAGCAGTACTTC.

This clonotype was detected a few times. This chain uses TRBV29-1 with TRBJ2-2; TRBD1 might be the D (6 bases). V dropped 5 bases and J dropped 6 bases, with 13 bases sitting between them. Germline loops: CDR1 SQVTM, CDR2 ANQGSEA. The CDR3 length is 13 residues. The CDR3 coding sequence is TGCAGCGTTCGACCAACAGGGTCCGGGGAGCTGTTTTTT. It yields the protein CSVRPTGSGELFF.

The rearrangement uses TRBV20-1 and TRBJ2-1; 9 bases line up with TRBD2. Unmatched junction bases numbered 4, after V lost 3 bases and J lost 7 bases. Germline values: CDR1 DFQATT, CDR2 SNEGSKA (reference sequence). There are 13 residues in the CDR3. CDR3 in DNA: TGCAGTGCTAGTAGCGGGAGTGGGAATGAGCAGTTCTTC. It specifies CSASSGSGNEQFF.

This chain links TRBV10-1 with TRBJ2-3, with D perhaps matching TRBD2 (6 bases). This CDR3 contains 17 residues. Germline V gene data show CDR1 as WNHNN and CDR2 as SYGVQD (reference sequence). V lost 6 bases and J lost 2, with 21 bases in between. CDR3 residues: CASSHPRGWGPTDTQYF. In nucleotides, the CDR3 is TGCGCCAGCAGCCACCCCCGGGGGTGGGGACCCACAGATACGCAGTATTTT.

The chain employs TRBV6-2 or TRBV6-3 and TRBJ2-1; D remains unclear. The germline V and J ends were trimmed by 4 bases and 14 bases, with 18 bases remaining between them. Germline CDR1 is MNHEY and CDR2 is SVGEGT. CDR3 length: 13 residues. The chain's CDR3 is CASSLSASSEEFF. DNA for the CDR3: TGTGCCAGCAGTTTGTCCGCTAGTTCCGAGGAGTTCTTC.

This clonotype showed up just a few times. This chain joins TRBV7-6 and TRBJ2-7; 8 bases line up with TRBD1. The germline CDR1 and CDR2 sequences are SGHVS and FNYEAQ. The CDR3 totals 15 residues. V lost 3 bases to trimming and J lost 4 bases; unmatched junction nucleotides: 8. This chain's CDR3 is CASSFESQGAYEQYF. CDR3 bases: TGTGCCAGCAGCTTCGAGAGCCAGGGGGCATACGAGCAGTACTTC.

The rearrangement joins TRBV3-1 to TRBJ1-3; D remains unclear. CDR1 and CDR2 (germline): LGHDT, YNNKEL (reference sequence). This CDR3 has 16 residues. Deletions cut 0 bases from V and 0 bases from J, with 9 bases between. CDR3 nucleotides: TGTGCCAGCAGCCAAGATGGGCGAACCTCTGGAAACACCATATATTTT. Its translation is CASSQDGRTSGNTIYF.

The chain joins TRBV20-1 to TRBJ2-7; 7 bases are shared with TRBD1. The V gene's germline CDR1 is DFQATT and CDR2 SNEGSKA (reference sequence). The CDR3 is 17 amino acids. Trimming cost V 1 base and J 2 bases; bases outside gene matches: 14. The DNA for the CDR3 is TGCAGTGCTAGAGGAAGACCCCCGAAGACAGGGACCTACGAGCAGTACTTC. Amino acids: CSARGRPPKTGTYEQYF.

This clonotype was found many times. The rearrangement links TRBV5-1 to TRBJ2-5; D remains unclear. Trimming cost V 1 base and J 1 base, with 5 bases left between them. Looked up from germline, CDR1 is SGHRS and CDR2 is YFSETQ. The CDR3 is 13 residues long. CDR3 sequence reads: CASSLRPQETQYF. The CDR3 bases are TGCGCCAGCAGCTTGCGTCCCCAAGAGACCCAGTACTTC.

Only a few counts were recorded for this clonotype. The V call is TRBV20-1, the J call TRBJ2-7; 7 nucleotides line up with TRBD1. Looked up from germline, CDR1 is DFQATT and CDR2 is SNEGSKA (reference sequence). The CDR3 contains 14 residues. J lost 0 bases, V lost 5 bases, and 7 bases had no gene match. The CDR3 coding sequence is TGCAGTGCTGCGGACAGGAGCGGCTCCTACGAGCAGTACTTC. Protein: CSAADRSGSYEQYF.

This clonotype was detected ten times or more. The J gene is TRBJ2-7, the V gene TRBV27; the match to TRBD2 covers 9 bases. The V gene end was trimmed by 3 bases and the J gene end by 4 bases; junction bases not matched to a gene: 10. This CDR3 region has 16 residues. Germline CDR1 and CDR2: MNHEY and SMNVEV (reference sequence). Written as DNA, the CDR3 is TGTGCCAGCAGTTTCGGCGTGGGCGGGGGGGCGTACGAGCAGTACTTC. Translating gives CASSFGVGGGAYEQYF.

This clonotype was found a few times. The chain couples TRBV19 to TRBJ2-3; D ambiguous. The ends were cut back, 5 bases at V and 0 bases at J, with 15 bases in the middle. From germline, CDR1 is LNHDA and CDR2 SQIVND (reference sequence). This CDR3 has 16 amino acids. For the CDR3, the DNA is TGTGCCAGTAGTTCTACCGCAGCGCCTAGCACAGATACGCAGTATTTT. Translating it yields CASSSTAAPSTDTQYF.